This TCR beta chain was captured by sequencing in a study of shared clonotypes between healthy human individuals. CDR1 SGHRS and CDR2 YFSETQ come from the germline V gene. The CDR3 length is 15 residues. V was pared by 2 bases and J by 3 bases, with 15 bases between. The naive CD8 population came from CD45RO-negative cells selected for CCR7, without terminally differentiated effector memory CD45RA+ cells. Some clones are missing from TCRdb's copy, which holds only in-frame ones; the method was immunoSEQ multiplex PCR. The data hold 650,000 to 800,000 clones, with 92% observed a single time. The gene calls are TRBV5-1 and TRBJ2-7; maybe TRBD2 (5 bases). The specimen sequenced was naive CD8+ T cells sorted from blood. The receptor comes from a man in his thirties or forties in good health. The chain's CDR3 is CASSFRLAEVYEQYF. The CDR3 coding sequence is TGCGCCAGCAGCTTCCGGCTAGCCGAAGTCTACGAGCAGTACTTC.